The 4 T cell receptor beta chains in this list originate from one sample, sequenced in a study of blood T cell repertoires in COVID-19. Using immunoSEQ multiplex PCR, the repertoire was profiled, and TCRdb retains in-frame clones only, with some absent. Of about 300,000 clones listed, 85% are singletons. Sequences were obtained from peripheral blood. These receptors were collected from a human donor in a cohort sampled during active COVID-19.

This clone has a count of ten or more. The rearrangement links TRBV19 to TRBJ2-2, with no clear D. V dropped 4 bases and J dropped 7 bases, with 7 bases sitting between them. Germline V gene data show CDR1 as LNHDA and CDR2 as SQIVND (reference sequence). CDR3 length: 12 residues. CDR3 region: CASSNGGGELFF. The CDR3 nucleotides read TGTGCCAGTAGTAACGGTGGCGGGGAGCTGTTTTTT.

This clone is a singleton in its sample. The chain is built from TRBV10-1 and TRBJ2-1, with D uncertain. CDR1 is WNHNN and CDR2 is SYGVQD in the germline V gene (reference sequence). Trimming stripped 3 bases from V and 5 bases from J, with 11 bases between. The CDR3 runs to 14 residues. The CDR3 DNA sequence: TGCGCCAGCAGTGAAGGAAGGAGTAACAATGAGCAGTTCTTC. Translated, it gives CASSEGRSNNEQFF.

Here the CDR3 reads CSASSGTAYEQYF. Written as DNA, the CDR3 is TGCAGTGCTAGTTCCGGGACAGCCTACGAGCAGTACTTC. The chain recombines TRBV20-1 with TRBJ2-7, with 7 nucleotides matching TRBD1. Germline V gives CDR1 DFQATT, CDR2 SNEGSKA (reference sequence). Trimming removed 3 bases from V and 2 bases from J; junction bases left unmatched: 4. The CDR3 contains 13 residues.

Comments on this clone: Other DNA sequences in the sample encode the same CDR3. The genes are TRBV29-1 and TRBJ1-1; 7 bases are a match to TRBD1. Germline loops: CDR1 SQVTM, CDR2 ANQGSEA. This CDR3 is built from 13 residues. V lost 4 bases, J lost 2 bases, and 4 bases stayed unmatched. The CDR3 coding sequence is TGCAGCGTTGCGACAGGGACCAACACTGAAGCTTTCTTT. This gives the protein CSVATGTNTEAFF.